Listed below are T cell receptor beta chains from one sample, sequenced in a study of coeliac disease. Measured with immunoSEQ multiplex PCR; TCRdb has only the in-frame clones, and not every one. The table has some 7,300 clones, 55% to 65% seen once. The sequencing sample was made of lamina propria lymphocytes from the gut. The origin of the receptors is a woman aged 55-70 years with active celiac disease. Each CDR3 is given with its conserved first and last residue.

j_gene	v_gene	CDR3aa
TRBJ1-2	TRBV19	CASSIGQRTGNYGYTF
TRBJ2-5	TRBV7-2	CASSLVGQLGETQYF
TRBJ1-2	TRBV2	CASSTGGGGYTF
TRBJ2-3	TRBV9	CASSVTRAGLTDTQYF
TRBJ2-7	TRBV9	CASSGTGGSYEQYF
TRBJ2-7	TRBV29-1	CSVAAGWGPSYEQYF
TRBJ2-7	TRBV11-2	CASSPGPSPNQGEQYF
TRBJ1-5	TRBV30	CAWSVDRQGGNQPQHF
TRBJ1-1	TRBV10-3	CAIRDTEGYNTEAFF
TRBJ1-4	TRBV7-6	CASSTGRRGGFKLFF
TRBJ1-1	TRBV7-3	CAASLGGESTEAFF
TRBJ2-7	TRBV28	CASLGDTEPSYEQYF
TRBJ2-1	TRBV11-3	CASSFQGSTDEQFF
TRBJ2-7	TRBV2	CASSDRLYEQYF
TRBJ1-1	TRBV14	CASSLYRVRTEAFF
TRBJ2-7	TRBV11-2	CASSLGAFGQYF
TRBJ2-1	TRBV5-4	CASSRRDRGRNEQFF
TRBJ1-2	TRBV6-5	CASALTGVKGGYTF
TRBJ2-6	TRBV5-3	CARSLFRLTVVESGANVLTF
TRBJ2-7	TRBV15	CATSRDPGNSYEQYF
TRBJ1-2	TRBV9	CASSPEATGDNYGYTF
TRBJ1-5	TRBV5-1	CASSLEGDSNQPQHF
TRBJ1-6	TRBV19	CASGTGGPGLPLHF
TRBJ2-7	TRBV27	CASSLIQGRHEQYF
TRBJ1-3	TRBV6-1	CASSEGRGDGNTIYF
TRBJ2-5	TRBV9	CASSVSGEKETQYF